This T cell receptor beta chain was sequenced in a study of control samples from healthy donors and cancer patients (dated by TCRdb to the early 2020s). Concerning this clone itself: Its cognate antigen has yet to be identified. The sample holds no much larger clone one base away, and base qualities are not on file.

The V end loses 3 bases and the J end loses 5 bases, and a stretch of 20 bases separates them. The germline V gene supplies CDR1 SGHTA and CDR2 FQGNSA. The CDR3 runs 17 residues from the cysteine to the phenylalanine. Only the CDR3 part of the read is kept: 51 bases, read in frame from the first base. The library came from the immunoSEQ multiplex PCR assay. This immuneACCESS table, as held by TCRdb, lists in-frame sequences with V and J called but not all clones. Of the missing ones, under half trace to an unresolved V gene in checked studies; the others have no known cause. Across this sample there are about 220,000 clones, with about 93% seen only once. The ten largest clones represent roughly 1.6% of the sample.

The chain employs TRBV7-2 and TRBJ1-5; the D gene is possibly TRBD1, with 6 bases matching. Sequencing used blood. The TCR originated in a man aged 50-59 years in good health. The encoded CDR3 is CASSFYGRGRGYQPQHF. DNA sequence: TGTGCCAGCAGCTTCTATGGGAGGGGCAGGGGATATCAGCCCCAGCATTTT. Reference TRBV7-2 and TRBJ1-5 proteins supply the regions before and after the CDR3; the full variable domain is: GAGVSQSPSNKVTEKGKDVELRCDPISGHTALYWYRQSLGQGLEFLIYFQGNSAPDKSGLPSDRFSAERTGGSVSTLTIQRTQQEDSAVYLCASSFYGRGRGYQPQHFGDGTRLSIL.